This T cell receptor (beta chain) was sequenced in a study of shared clonotypes between healthy human individuals. The data were produced by immunoSEQ multiplex PCR, yet TCRdb's version contains in-frame clones alone and is incomplete. The data hold 2 million to 2.5 million clones, with approximately 94% observed a single time. Deletions cut 5 bases from V and 2 bases from J, with 10 bases between. CDR3 length: 13 residues. The germline gives CDR1 SEHNR, CDR2 FQNEAQ (reference sequence). Overall study results and limits: The study generally estimated greater richness for naive than memory subsets.

It was CD45RO-negative cells, positively selected for CCR7, that made up naive CD8 cells, with terminally differentiated effector memory CD45RA+ cells excluded. Caucasian adults residing in Nashville, Tennessee made up all the donors. This clone has only one observation. Its antigen remains unknown. The receptor comes from a man between 18 and 29 years old in good health. Some clones in this sample may be carry-over from other donors' samples. The J gene is TRBJ2-7, the V gene TRBV7-9; D unclear. The sample taken for sequencing was naive CD8+ T cells from PBMCs. This CDR3 reads CASSPLTTYEQYF. The CDR3 nucleotides read TGTGCCAGCAGCCCCCTAACGACCTACGAGCAGTACTTC. Supplemented by reference TRBV7-9 and TRBJ2-7, the full variable domain reads DTGVSQNPRHKITKRGQNVTFRCDPISEHNRLYWYRQTLGQGPEFLTYFQNEAQLEKSRLLSDRFSAERPKGSFSTLEIQRTEQGDSAMYLCASSPLTTYEQYFGPGTRLTVT.